The 10 T cell receptor beta chains in this list originate from one sample, sequenced in a study of OX40 agonist ivuxolimab in advanced cancers. Clones were read by immunoSEQ multiplex PCR, and TCRdb kept only the in-frame ones, dropping some. The sample consists of approximately 94,000 clones, approximately 80% of them appearing once. This specimen consisted of CD4+ or CD8+ T cells sorted from blood, obtained in a trial of the OX40 agonist ivuxolimab. The receptors were gathered from an adult with an advanced solid tumor such as melanoma, head and neck, liver or kidney cancer.

The CDR3 sequence: CASSFWGGRGQKLFF. CDR3 bases: TGTGCCAGCAGCTTTTGGGGGGGCAGGGGTCAAAAACTGTTTTTT. The chain links TRBV11-2 to TRBJ1-4; D possibly corresponds to TRBD1 (6 bases). V was pared by 3 bases and J by 9 bases, with 17 bases between. The germline gives CDR1 SGHAT, CDR2 FQNNGV. The CDR3 length is 15 residues.

This chain joins TRBV11-3 and TRBJ2-5; D is perhaps TRBD1 (6 bases). With 8 bases removed from V and 2 bases from J, the gap between germline ends came to 18 bases. The CDR3 is 15 residues long. The V gene's germline CDR1 is SGHNT and CDR2 YENEEA. The CDR3 bases are TGTGCCAGCTCTCCAGGGGCAGGCAAACAAGAGACCCAGTACTTC. It translates to CASSPGAGKQETQYF.

The V gene is TRBV7-2, the J gene TRBJ2-3; 12 nucleotides match TRBD2. Germline V gene sequence: CDR1 SGHTA, CDR2 FQGNSA. V was clipped by 3 bases and J by 2 bases; unmatched bases: 3. This CDR3 is built from 16 residues. CDR3 amino acids: CASSLGTSGYTDTQYF. The DNA of the CDR3 is TGTGCCAGCAGCTTGGGGACTAGCGGGTACACAGATACGCAGTATTTT.

The V and J genes are TRBV19 and TRBJ2-5; D unresolved. The V and J ends lost 5 bases and 4 bases respectively, with 11 bases between them. CDR1 LNHDA and CDR2 SQIVND come from the germline V gene (reference sequence). CDR3 length equals 13 residues. In DNA, the CDR3 is TGTGCCAGTAGTCCCGATCCCGGAGAGACCCAGTACTTC. It codes for CASSPDPGETQYF.

The gene calls are TRBV7-9 and TRBJ1-2; TRBD1 matches 7 bases. The ends lost 5 bases at V and 2 bases at J; junction bases unmatched: 5. The CDR3 runs 14 residues. Germline CDR1 and CDR2: SEHNR and FQNEAQ (reference sequence). CDR3 sequence: CASSPDRPNYGYTF. For the CDR3, the DNA is TGTGCCAGCAGCCCGGACAGGCCCAACTATGGCTACACCTTC.

The V gene is TRBV9, the J gene TRBJ2-3, with D perhaps TRBD1 (6 bases). The CDR3 is 15 residues long. V lost 3 bases and J 2 bases, leaving 13 bases between the germline ends. The V gene's germline CDR1 is SGDLS and CDR2 YYNGEE. In nucleotides, the CDR3 is TGTGCCAGCAGCGCGACCGACAGGACCACAGATACGCAGTATTTT. As protein: CASSATDRTTDTQYF.

In its sample, this clone was seen a few times. The V and J genes are TRBV4-1 and TRBJ1-5, with D possibly being TRBD1 (5 bases). Trimming stripped 0 bases from V and 8 bases from J, with 14 bases between. Germline V gives CDR1 MGHRA, CDR2 YSYEKL. The CDR3 length is 15 residues. DNA of the CDR3: TGCGCCAGCAGCCAAGAGTGGGACGGTGAGAAGCCCCAGCATTTT. This codes for CASSQEWDGEKPQHF.

J is TRBJ1-2 and V is TRBV7-8, with no clear D. CDR3 length: 15 amino acids. CDR1 SGHVS and CDR2 FQNEAQ come from the germline V gene. Trimming stripped 3 bases from V and 0 bases from J, with 11 bases between. CDR3 in amino acids: CASSLGGWANYGYTF. In DNA, the CDR3 is TGTGCCAGCAGCTTGGGTGGTTGGGCTAACTATGGCTACACCTTC.

This chain links TRBV28 with TRBJ1-4; D gene unclear. The V end lost 6 bases, the J end lost 0 bases, and 8 bases lay between the germline ends. This CDR3 is 14 amino acids long. CDR1 MDHEN and CDR2 SYDVKM come from the germline V gene. Written as DNA, the CDR3 is TGTGCCAGCAGACAGCCTTCAACTAATGAAAAACTGTTTTTT. Translation: CASRQPSTNEKLFF.

The chain is built from TRBV18 and TRBJ1-3, with D maybe TRBD1 (5 bases). The CDR3 spans 17 residues. The V gene's germline CDR1 is KGHSH and CDR2 LQKENI. V was trimmed by 3 bases and J by 0 bases, leaving 15 bases between them. The CDR3 sequence is CASSPLTQGISGNTIYF. CDR3 DNA sequence: TGTGCCAGCTCACCGCTGACTCAGGGCATCTCTGGAAACACCATATATTTT.